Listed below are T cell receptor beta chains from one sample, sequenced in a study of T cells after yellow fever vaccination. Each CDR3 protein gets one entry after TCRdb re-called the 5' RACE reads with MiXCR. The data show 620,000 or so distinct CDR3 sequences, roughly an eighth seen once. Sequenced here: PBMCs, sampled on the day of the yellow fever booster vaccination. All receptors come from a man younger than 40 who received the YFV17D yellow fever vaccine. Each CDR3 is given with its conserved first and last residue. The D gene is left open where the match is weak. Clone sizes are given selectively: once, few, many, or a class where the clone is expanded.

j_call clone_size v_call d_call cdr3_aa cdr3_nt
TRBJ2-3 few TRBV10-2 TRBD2 CASSELAGGSQYF TGCGCCAGCAGTGAGCTAGCGGGAGGGTCGCAGTATTTT
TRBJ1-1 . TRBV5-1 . CASSSFGPYTEAFF TGCGCCAGCAGCTCCTTTGGTCCTTACACTGAAGCTTTCTTT
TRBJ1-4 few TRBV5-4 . CASSTGTTTNEKLFF TGTGCCAGCAGTACCGGGACAACAACTAATGAAAAACTGTTTTTT
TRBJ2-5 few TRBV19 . CASSRRSETQYF TGTGCCAGTAGTCGGAGGAGTGAGACCCAGTACTTC
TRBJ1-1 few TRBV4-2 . CASSHRGPYGSNTEAFF TGTGCCAGCAGCCACCGCGGGCCGTATGGTTCCAACACTGAAGCTTTCTTT
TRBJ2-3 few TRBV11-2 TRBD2 CASSRGPGLAGGSPEDTQYF TGTGCCAGCAGCAGGGGACCGGGACTAGCGGGAGGAAGTCCTGAAGATACGCAGTATTTT
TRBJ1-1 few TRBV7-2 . CASSSTRDTEAFF TGTGCCAGCAGCTCGACCAGGGACACTGAAGCTTTCTTT
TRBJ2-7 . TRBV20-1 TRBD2 CSATGTSSFYEQYF TGCAGTGCTACCGGGACTAGCTCATTCTACGAGCAGTACTTC
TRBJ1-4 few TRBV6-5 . CASSYSTATNEKLFF TGTGCCAGCAGTTACTCGACAGCAACTAATGAAAAACTGTTTTTT
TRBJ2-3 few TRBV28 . CASRPTKGSTDTQYF TGTGCCAGCAGACCCACTAAGGGAAGCACAGATACGCAGTATTTT
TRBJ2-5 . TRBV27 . CASSLYRGETQYF TGTGCCAGCAGTTTATATCGGGGGGAGACCCAGTACTTC
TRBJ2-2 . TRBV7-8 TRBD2 CASSPWLSGGSGELFF TGTGCCAGCAGCCCCTGGTTGAGCGGGGGGTCCGGGGAGCTGTTTTTT
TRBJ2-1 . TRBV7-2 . CASSRGGSHNGVEQFF TGTGCCAGCAGCCGAGGTGGGTCCCACAATGGAGTCGAGCAGTTCTTC
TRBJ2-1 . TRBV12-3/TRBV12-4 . CASSPQSYEQFF TGTGCCAGCAGTCCCCAGTCCTATGAGCAGTTCTTC
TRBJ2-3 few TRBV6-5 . CASSSLRGSSTDTQYF TGTGCCAGCAGTTCATTAAGGGGCTCTAGCACAGATACGCAGTATTTT
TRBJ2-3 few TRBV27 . CASSGRRPTDTQYF TGTGCCAGCAGTGGGCGACGCCCCACAGATACGCAGTATTTT
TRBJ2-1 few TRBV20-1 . CSARGGGARWQFF TGCAGTGCTAGAGGCGGAGGGGCGCGCTGGCAGTTCTTC
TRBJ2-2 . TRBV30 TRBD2 CAWRAGTSIGELFF TGTGCCTGGAGGGCCGGGACTAGCATCGGGGAGCTGTTTTTT
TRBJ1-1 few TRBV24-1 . CATSDLQGMRNTEAFF TGTGCCACCAGTGATCTACAGGGAATGAGGAACACTGAAGCTTTCTTT
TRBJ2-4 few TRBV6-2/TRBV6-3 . CASSYSLGLGNIQYF TGTGCCAGCAGTTACTCTTTGGGGCTGGGAAACATTCAGTACTTC
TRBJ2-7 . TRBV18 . CASSPQELSYEQYF TGTGCCAGCTCACCACAAGAACTCTCCTACGAGCAGTACTTC
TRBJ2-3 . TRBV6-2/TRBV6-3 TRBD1 CASSRDSPTDTQYF TGTGCCAGTTCGAGGGACAGTCCCACAGATACGCAGTATTTT
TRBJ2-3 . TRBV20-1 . CSAKGSSTDTQYF TGCAGTGCTAAAGGATCCAGCACAGATACGCAGTATTTT
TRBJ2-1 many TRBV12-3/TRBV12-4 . CASSQNNVGEQFF TGTGCCAGCAGTCAAAACAATGTAGGCGAGCAGTTCTTC
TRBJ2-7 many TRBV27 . CASSKQGSYEQYF TGTGCCAGCAGTAAGCAGGGATCCTACGAGCAGTACTTC
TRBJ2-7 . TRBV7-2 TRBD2 CASSSRSGAYEQYF TGTGCCAGCAGCTCACGTAGCGGGGCCTACGAGCAGTACTTC
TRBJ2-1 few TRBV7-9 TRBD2 CASSLGGGRGREQFF TGTGCCAGCAGCTTAGGAGGCGGGAGAGGGCGGGAGCAGTTCTTC
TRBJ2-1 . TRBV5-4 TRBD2 CASSWAGGTSYNEQFF TGTGCCAGCAGCTGGGCGGGGGGCACCTCCTACAATGAGCAGTTCTTC
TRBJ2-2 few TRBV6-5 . CASSNSGDTGELFF TGTGCCAGCAGTAACTCAGGGGATACCGGGGAGCTGTTTTTT
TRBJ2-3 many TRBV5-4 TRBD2 CASSLGLAGVRDTQYF TGTGCCAGCAGCTTGGGGCTAGCGGGAGTTCGAGATACGCAGTATTTT
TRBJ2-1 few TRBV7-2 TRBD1 CASSLDRGQVEQFF TGTGCCAGCAGCTTGGACAGGGGGCAGGTTGAGCAGTTCTTC
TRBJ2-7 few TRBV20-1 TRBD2 CSARTGTSYEQYF TGCAGTGCTAGAACCGGGACTAGCTACGAGCAGTACTTC
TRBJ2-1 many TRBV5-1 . CASSLGVDLRDEQFF TGCGCCAGCAGCTTGGGGGTCGACCTACGGGATGAGCAGTTCTTC
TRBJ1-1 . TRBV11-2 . CASSLVWGAPEAFF TGTGCCAGCAGCTTAGTGTGGGGCGCGCCTGAAGCTTTCTTT
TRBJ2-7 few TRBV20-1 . CSARDRGSVVQYF TGCAGTGCTAGAGATCGCGGTTCTGTGGTGCAGTACTTC
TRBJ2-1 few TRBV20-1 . CSASDDRYNEQFF TGCAGTGCTAGCGACGACAGGTACAATGAGCAGTTCTTC
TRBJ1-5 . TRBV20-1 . CSARSGYSNQPQHF TGCAGTGCTAGATCGGGTTATAGCAATCAGCCCCAGCATTTT
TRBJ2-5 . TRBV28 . CASNQDNQETQYF TGTGCCAGCAACCAGGACAACCAAGAGACCCAGTACTTC
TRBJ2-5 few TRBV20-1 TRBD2 CSARPSGRLAPQETQYF TGCAGTGCTAGACCTAGCGGGAGGCTCGCGCCCCAAGAGACCCAGTACTTC
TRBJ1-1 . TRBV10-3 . CAISETGNTEAFF TGTGCCATCAGTGAGACAGGGAACACTGAAGCTTTCTTT
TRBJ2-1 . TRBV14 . CASSQVLVREQFF TGTGCCAGCAGCCAAGTACTAGTTCGGGAGCAGTTCTTC
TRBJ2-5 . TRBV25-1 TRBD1 CASSEPGQAERETQYF TGTGCCAGCAGTGAGCCGGGACAGGCTGAGAGAGAGACCCAGTACTTC